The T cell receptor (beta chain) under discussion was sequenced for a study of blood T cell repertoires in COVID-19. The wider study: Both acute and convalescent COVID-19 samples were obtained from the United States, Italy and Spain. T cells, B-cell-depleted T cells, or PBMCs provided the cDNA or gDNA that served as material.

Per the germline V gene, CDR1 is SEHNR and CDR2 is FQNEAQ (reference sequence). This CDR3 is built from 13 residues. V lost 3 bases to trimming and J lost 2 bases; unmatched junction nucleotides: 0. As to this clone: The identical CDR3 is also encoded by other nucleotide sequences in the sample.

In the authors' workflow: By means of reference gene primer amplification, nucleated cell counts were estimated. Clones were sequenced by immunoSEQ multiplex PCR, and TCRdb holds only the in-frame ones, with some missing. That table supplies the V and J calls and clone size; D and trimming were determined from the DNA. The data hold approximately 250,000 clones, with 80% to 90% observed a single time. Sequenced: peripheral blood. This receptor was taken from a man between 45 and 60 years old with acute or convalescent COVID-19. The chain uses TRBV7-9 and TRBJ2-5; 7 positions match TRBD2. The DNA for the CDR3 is TGTGCCAGCAGCTTGGGGGGGCAAGAGACCCAGTACTTC. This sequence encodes CASSLGGQETQYF.